This record concerns one T cell receptor (beta chain) sequence. The target antigen is unknown. The data were obtained in a study of vaccination and CD4 T cells after COVID-19. At the level of the study: Cells were stimulated with overlapping spike peptides from SARS-CoV-2, HCoV-NL63, HCoV-OC43 and HCoV-229E.

Study observations and caveats: A median around 90% of convalescent patients' SARS-CoV-2-reactive clones emerged only after vaccination.

Specified treatment: approximately nine-day PBMC culture with coronavirus spike peptide pools or control peptides (ViraFEST assay). Gathering of the CD4+ T cells, from the unexposed donor, took place before the COVID-19 pandemic (2011-2018). Once peptide pools had expanded antigen-specific T cells, ViraFEST sequenced TCRs. Wells contained 1.5 million to 2.5 million PBMCs each, and these were cultured with about 9.2 IU/ml IL-2 and approximately 10 ug/ml peptide pools. Sequenced with the Oncomine TCR Beta short-read assay was DNA taken from cultured CD4+ T cells. DNA came from CD4+ T cells after culture. TCRdb called the PCR reads again in MiXCR, with one record for every CDR3 protein. The table has 9,900 or so distinct CDR3 sequences, roughly 30% seen once. Germline V gene data show CDR1 as SEHNR and CDR2 as FQNEAQ (reference sequence). The V gene lost 5 bases and the J gene lost 4 bases, with 14 bases spanning the gap. CDR3 length: 14 residues.

The rearrangement joins TRBV7-9 to TRBJ1-1; TRBD1 might be the D (6 bases). Sequencing input: CD4+ T cells from blood, cultured in vitro. This sequence was found in a human donor in good health. The CDR3 DNA sequence: TGTGCCAGCAGCCAGGGGAGTGTGAGCACTGAAGCTTTCTTT. It yields the protein CASSQGSVSTEAFF.